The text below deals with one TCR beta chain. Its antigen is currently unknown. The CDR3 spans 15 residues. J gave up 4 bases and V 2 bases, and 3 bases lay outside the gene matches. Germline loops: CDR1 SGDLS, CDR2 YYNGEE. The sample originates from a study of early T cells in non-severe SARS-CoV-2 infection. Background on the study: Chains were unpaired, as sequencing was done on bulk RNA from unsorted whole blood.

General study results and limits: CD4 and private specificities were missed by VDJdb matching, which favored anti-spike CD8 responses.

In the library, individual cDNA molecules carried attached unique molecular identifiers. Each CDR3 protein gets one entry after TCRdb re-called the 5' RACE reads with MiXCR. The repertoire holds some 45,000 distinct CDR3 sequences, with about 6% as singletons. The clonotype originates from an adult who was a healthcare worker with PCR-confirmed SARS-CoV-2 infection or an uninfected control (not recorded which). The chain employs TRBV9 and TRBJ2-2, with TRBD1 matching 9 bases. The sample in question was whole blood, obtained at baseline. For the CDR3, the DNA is TGTGCCAGCAGCGTCCGGGACAGGGCCACCGGGGAGCTGTTTTTT. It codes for CASSVRDRATGELFF.